These 16 T cell receptor beta chains were sequenced from one sample in a study of human T cells and chemical hapten exposure. A single record per CDR3 protein comes from TCRdb applying MiXCR to the RACE reads. This table holds about 170,000 distinct CDR3 sequences, approximately 30% found once. Time point defined: patch test 3, about 24 weeks after DPC sensitization. Treatment given: therapeutic diphenylcyclopropenone sensitization with weekly scalp DPC. Sequenced here: whole blood, sampled in connection with sensitization to the hapten diphenylcyclopropenone (DPC). These receptors all stem from a woman aged 18-29 years with alopecia areata. Some clones in this sample may be carry-over from other donors' samples.

This chain joins TRBV29-1 and TRBJ2-1, with D hard to call. The germline gives CDR1 SQVTM, CDR2 ANQGSEA. The CDR3 has 14 amino acids. V lost 0 bases and J lost 3, with 9 bases in between. The CDR3 nucleotides are TGCAGCGTTGAAGATTGGCAAGGCTACAATGAGCAGTTCTTC. Encoded protein: CSVEDWQGYNEQFF.

The chain links TRBV27 to TRBJ2-1, with TRBD2 as a possible D gene (6 bases). There are 13 residues in the CDR3. V lost 7 bases and J 4 bases, leaving 11 bases between the germline ends. Germline V gene lookup returns CDR1 MNHEY and CDR2 SMNVEV (reference sequence). This CDR3 reads CASTDSGYNEQFF. CDR3 coding DNA: TGTGCCAGCACAGATAGCGGTTACAATGAGCAGTTCTTC.

This clonotype was detected only a few times. The chain carries TRBV2 and TRBJ2-7; unclear D gene. Germline loops: CDR1 SNHLY, CDR2 FYNNEI. The V gene lost 7 bases and the J gene lost 7 bases, with 11 bases spanning the gap. This CDR3 is 11 amino acids long. The CDR3 here is CASISRGEQYF. The CDR3, as DNA: TGTGCCAGCATCAGCCGAGGAGAGCAGTACTTC.

J is TRBJ2-3 and V is TRBV27; 9 bases map to TRBD2. Germline CDR1 reads MNHEY; CDR2 reads SMNVEV (reference sequence). This CDR3 contains 14 residues. V gave up 1 base and J gave up 6 bases; unmatched junction bases: 2. In DNA, the CDR3 is TGTGCCAGCAGTTTATTCGCGGGGGGGGATACGCAGTATTTT. This encodes CASSLFAGGDTQYF.

This rearrangement joins TRBV15 to TRBJ1-4; no reliable D call. Germline-derived CDR1 and CDR2 are LNHNV and YYDKDF (reference sequence). V was trimmed by 4 bases and J by 0 bases, leaving 6 bases between them. The CDR3 runs to 14 residues. In nucleotides, the CDR3 is TGTGCCACCAGCATTCGGACAACTAATGAAAAACTGTTTTTT. Translating gives CATSIRTTNEKLFF.

This clonotype was found many times. This rearrangement joins TRBV29-1 to TRBJ1-1; TRBD1 is a possible D gene (6 bases). V dropped 4 bases and J dropped 7 bases, with 13 bases sitting between them. The CDR3 is 12 amino acids. Germline values: CDR1 SQVTM, CDR2 ANQGSEA. The CDR3 bases are TGCAGCGTTGGACAGGTCACACTTGAAGCTTTCTTT. Translation: CSVGQVTLEAFF.

This clonotype was seen a few times. In DNA, the CDR3 is TGCAGCGTCAAACTGGGGGAGACCCAGTACTTC. Translating gives CSVKLGETQYF. The genes are TRBV29-1 and TRBJ2-5, with D unresolved. Deletions cut 6 bases from V and 5 bases from J, with 10 bases between. The CDR3 has 11 residues. From germline, CDR1 is SQVTM and CDR2 ANQGSEA.

The V call is TRBV20-1, the J call TRBJ1-3; D unclear. The ends were cut back, 0 bases at V and 3 bases at J, with 12 bases in the middle. CDR1 is DFQATT, CDR2 SNEGSKA, per germline (reference sequence). The CDR3 runs to 15 residues. Here the CDR3 DNA reads TGCAGTGCTAGAGATCAAGACAAGGGTGGAAACACCATATATTTT. It encodes CSARDQDKGGNTIYF.

In its sample, this clonotype was seen a few times. The chain combines TRBV7-2 with TRBJ2-7, with 12 bases identical to TRBD2. Germline-derived CDR1 and CDR2 are SGHTA and FQGNSA. The CDR3 is made up of 15 amino acids. Germline trimming cut 6 bases from V and 2 bases from J; bases unmatched to any gene: 5. The CDR3 sequence: CASRDRLAGAYEQYF. The CDR3 DNA is TGTGCCAGCAGGGATAGACTAGCGGGGGCCTACGAGCAGTACTTC.

DNA of the CDR3: TGTGCCAGCTCACCGTTTACAGGAGGGGAGACCCAGTACTTC. It translates to CASSPFTGGETQYF. The chain is built from TRBV18 and TRBJ2-5, with D tentatively TRBD2 (6 bases). The germline gives CDR1 KGHSH, CDR2 LQKENI. The ends were cut back, 3 bases at V and 5 bases at J, with 13 bases in the middle. The CDR3 totals 14 residues. The entire variable domain, with the rest obtained from reference TRBV18 and TRBJ2-5, is as follows: NAGVMQNPRHLVRRRGQEARLRCSPMKGHSHVYWYRQLPEEGLKFMVYLQKENIIDESGMPKERFSAEFPKEGPSILRIQQVVRGDSAAYFCASSPFTGGETQYFGPGTRLLVL.

The V call is TRBV30, the J call TRBJ2-5, with D hard to call. The ends were cut back, 2 bases at V and 2 bases at J, with 6 bases in the middle. Germline CDR1 is GTSNPN and CDR2 is SVGIG (reference sequence). The CDR3 sequence is 12 residues long. Here the CDR3 reads CAWSWIQETQYF. CDR3 nucleotides: TGTGCCTGGAGTTGGATTCAAGAGACCCAGTACTTC.

This clonotype was observed a handful of times. The genes are TRBV20-1 and TRBJ2-7, with TRBD2 matching over 11 bases. The CDR3 consists of 14 residues. CDR1 and CDR2 from the germline V gene are DFQATT and SNEGSKA (reference sequence). V was clipped by 1 base and J by 4 bases; unmatched bases: 3. This CDR3 reads CSARGLAGIYEQYF. CDR3 DNA: TGCAGTGCTAGAGGACTAGCGGGGATATACGAGCAGTACTTC.

This clonotype showed up just a few times. V usage is TRBV20-1 and J usage is TRBJ1-5; possible D gene TRBD1, 5 bases. V lost 3 bases and J lost 5, with 14 bases in between. The CDR3 contains 14 residues. From germline, CDR1 is DFQATT and CDR2 SNEGSKA (reference sequence). The CDR3 DNA sequence: TGCAGTGCTAGCAGGGCCACGACAGATCAGCCCCAGCATTTT. Translation gives CSASRATTDQPQHF.

CDR3 DNA: TGTGCCAGCAGCCAAGAAGGATCGGACAGGAGCTCCTACGAGCAGTACTTC. This sequence encodes CASSQEGSDRSSYEQYF. This rearrangement joins TRBV4-2 to TRBJ2-7; 7 bases align to TRBD1. Germline CDR1 is LGHNA and CDR2 is YNFKEQ. Germline trimming cut 0 bases from V and 0 bases from J; bases unmatched to any gene: 8. The CDR3 loop spans 17 amino acids.

The chain employs TRBV15 and TRBJ2-2; no reliable D call. Germline CDR1 and CDR2: LNHNV and YYDKDF (reference sequence). CDR3 length equals 14 residues. V was cut by 8 bases and J by 3 bases, with 13 bases left in between. CDR3 sequence (DNA): TGTGCCACCCGAGGCCGGACGGACACCGGGGAGCTGTTTTTT. Amino acid sequence: CATRGRTDTGELFF.

CDR3 in amino acids: CASRAERIAGIRSGELFF. As DNA, the CDR3 is TGTGCCAGTCGCGCCGAGAGGATAGCGGGGATTCGAAGCGGGGAGCTGTTTTTT. The V call is TRBV27, the J call TRBJ2-2; 8 nucleotides line up with TRBD2. The CDR3 covers 18 residues. Germline V gene lookup returns CDR1 MNHEY and CDR2 SMNVEV (reference sequence). V lost 9 bases, J lost 7 bases, and 22 bases stayed unmatched.